In its sample, the clone carrying this T cell receptor beta chain was seen a few times. From RNA transcripts, TCR beta CDR3 regions were amplified. TCR CDR3 underwent first-round RT-PCR with the HTBI primer set. MiXCR was run by TCRdb on the multiplex PCR reads, yielding one entry per CDR3 protein. Among approximately 590,000 distinct CDR3 sequences listed, approximately 14% were seen once. These data come from a study of T cells in Graves' hyperthyroidism and ophthalmopathy. Whole-study context: Peripheral blood collection took place at initial diagnosis, before any treatment.

V shed 0 bases and J 5 bases; nucleotides not matched to a gene: 20. CDR1 and CDR2 (germline): MNHNS, SASEGT. This CDR3 contains 20 residues. The clonotype originates from a woman aged 25 to 39 with Graves' hyperthyroidism. The sample comprised blood. The V and J genes are TRBV6-1 and TRBJ2-7, with TRBD1 matching over 9 bases. The CDR3 protein is CASSEARIPELDRGGNEQYF. CDR3 nucleotide sequence: TGTGCCAGCAGTGAAGCGCGGATCCCCGAACTGGACAGGGGTGGGAACGAGCAGTACTTC.